This T cell receptor (beta chain) was recovered during a study of shared clonotypes between healthy human individuals. Data came from immunoSEQ multiplex PCR; TCRdb stores just in-frame clones and leaves some out. Of under 85,000 clones in the sample, about 61% were seen once. Note on this clone: Its antigen remains unidentified.

V lost 3 bases and J 2 bases, leaving 14 bases between the germline ends. Germline V lookup: CDR1 MGHDK, CDR2 SYGVNS. CDR3 length: 16 residues. Findings and limits, study-wide: Generally, naive subsets (rather than memory subsets) showed larger estimated richness.

What was sequenced was memory CD8+ T cells sorted from blood. Subset reported: CD45RO+ cells pooled with CCR7-negative TemRA cells. V is TRBV25-1 and J is TRBJ1-5; D remains ambiguous. This TCR derives from a man aged 30 to 39 in good health. The CDR3 nucleotides are TGTGCCAGCAGTGATAGGGAGGCAGATCGCAATCAGCCCCAGCATTTT. Its translation: CASSDREADRNQPQHF.